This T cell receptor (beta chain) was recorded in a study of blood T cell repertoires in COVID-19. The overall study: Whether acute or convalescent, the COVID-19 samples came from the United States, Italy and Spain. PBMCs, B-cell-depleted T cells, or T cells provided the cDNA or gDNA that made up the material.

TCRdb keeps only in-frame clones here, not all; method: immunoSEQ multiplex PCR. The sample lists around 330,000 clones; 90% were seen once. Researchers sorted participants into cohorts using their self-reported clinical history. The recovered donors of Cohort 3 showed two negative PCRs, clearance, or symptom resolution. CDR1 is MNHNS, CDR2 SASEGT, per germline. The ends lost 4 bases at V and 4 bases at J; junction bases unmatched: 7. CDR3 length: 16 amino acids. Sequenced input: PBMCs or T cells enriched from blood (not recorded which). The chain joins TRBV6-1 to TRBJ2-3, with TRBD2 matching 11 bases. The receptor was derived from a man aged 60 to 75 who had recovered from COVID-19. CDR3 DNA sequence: TGTGCCAGCAGTGGTGTAGCGGGGGGGCCAGCAGATACGCAGTATTTT. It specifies CASSGVAGGPADTQYF.